This TCR beta chain was captured by sequencing in a study of cytomegalovirus exposure and HLA in healthy donors. The study, taken as a whole, reports: It was reported that the classifier diagnosed cytomegalovirus status with high specificity and sensitivity in both the original and validation cohorts. Segments of the TCR beta V type were, in most cases, productive about 87% or about 30% of the time in an earlier analysis.

The study ran its PCR with 60 Vbeta and 13 Jbeta primers. The assay was immunoSEQ multiplex PCR, and TCRdb's table has in-frame clones only and misses some. The sample includes under 200,000 clones. About this clone itself: Its target is unknown.

This CDR3 is built from 16 residues. Trimming took 3 bases from V and 2 from J; bases not matched to a gene: 6. Germline-derived CDR1 and CDR2 are SGHRS and YFSETQ. This clonotype originated in a young man in good health and CMV-seronegative. This sequence joins TRBV5-1 and TRBJ2-7; TRBD2 matches 12 bases. Sequenced input: PBMCs. CDR3 region: CASSSQGLAGPYEQYF. CDR3 DNA sequence: TGCGCCAGCAGCTCCCAGGGACTAGCGGGTCCCTACGAGCAGTACTTC.